This TCR beta chain was sequenced in a study of CXCR3-negative and CXCR3-positive naive CD8 T cells. Study summary: Per-library TRB read counts averaged about 1.5 +/- 0.3 million, adding up to about 150 million in total.

Germline CDR1 is SQVTM and CDR2 is ANQGSEA. The CDR3 covers 17 residues. Libraries were UMI-labeled 5' RACE TRB cDNA. TCRdb re-called the 5' RACE reads; one entry per CDR3 protein, DNA not given. This sample's table reports fewer than 55,000 distinct CDR3 sequences. The chain has TRBV29-1 and TRBJ2-2. This sequence originates from a human donor in good health. Some clones in this sample may be carry-over from other donors' samples. Material: naive CXCR3- CD8+ T cells from blood. As for subset: CD45RO-CCR7+CD27+CD95- naive CD8+ T cells lacking CXCR3 (TNR3-). CDR3 sequence reads: CSVEKIPGVSVPGELFF.